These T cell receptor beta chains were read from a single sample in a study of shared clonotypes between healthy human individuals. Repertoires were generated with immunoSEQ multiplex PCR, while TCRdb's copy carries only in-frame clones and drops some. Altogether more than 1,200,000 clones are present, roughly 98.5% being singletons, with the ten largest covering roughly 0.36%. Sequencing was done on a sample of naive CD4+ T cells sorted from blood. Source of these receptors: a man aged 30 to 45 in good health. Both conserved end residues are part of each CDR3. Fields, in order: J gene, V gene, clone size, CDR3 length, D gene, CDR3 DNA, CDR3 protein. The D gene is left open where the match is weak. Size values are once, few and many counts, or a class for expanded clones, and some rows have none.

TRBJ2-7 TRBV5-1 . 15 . TGCGCCAGCAGCTCGGCCAGGGGTTATCGCTCCGAGCAGTACTTC CASSSARGYRSEQYF
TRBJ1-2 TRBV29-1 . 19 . TGCAGCGTTGAAGATCGTATTCTGGAGGGACAACCGGGGGACTATGGCTACACCTTC CSVEDRILEGQPGDYGYTF
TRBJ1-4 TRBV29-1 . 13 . TGCAGCGTTGAAGAACATTGGGGCGAAAAACTGTTTTTT CSVEEHWGEKLFF
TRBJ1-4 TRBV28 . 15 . TGTGCCAGCGGACCCGGACAGTGGACTAATGAAAAACTGTTTTTT CASGPGQWTNEKLFF
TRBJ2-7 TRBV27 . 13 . TGTGCCAGCAGTTTTTGCCGTCAGTGCGAGCAGTACTTC CASSFCRQCEQYF
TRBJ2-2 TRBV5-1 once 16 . TGCGCCAGCAGCTTGGTCATAGGGCGGGGCACCGGGGAGCTGTTTTTT CASSLVIGRGTGELFF
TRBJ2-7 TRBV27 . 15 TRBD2 TGTGCCAGCAGTTCCCGAGCGGGGAGGAGCTACGAGCAGTACTTC CASSSRAGRSYEQYF
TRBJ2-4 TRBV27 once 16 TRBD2 TGTGCCAGCAGCCCAATTTCCGGGACTATCAAAAACATTCAGTACTTC CASSPISGTIKNIQYF
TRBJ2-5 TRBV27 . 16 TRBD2 TGTGCCAGCAGTCCAGGTAGCGGGAGGGGACAAGAGACCCAGTACTTC CASSPGSGRGQETQYF
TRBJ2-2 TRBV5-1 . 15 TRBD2 TGCGCCAGCAGCAAGACTAGCGGGACGACCGGGGAGCTGTTTTTT CASSKTSGTTGELFF
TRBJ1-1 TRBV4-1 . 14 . TGCGCCAGCAGCCTCCGGGGGCTGAACACTGAAGCTTTCTTT CASSLRGLNTEAFF
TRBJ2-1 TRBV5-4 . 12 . TGTGCCAGCAGTGGAGCGAGCAATGAGCAGTTCTTC CASSGASNEQFF
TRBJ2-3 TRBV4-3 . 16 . TGCGCCAGCAGCCAAGGGGCAGCGCAGAGCACAGATACGCAGTATTTT CASSQGAAQSTDTQYF
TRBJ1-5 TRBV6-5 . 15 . TGTGCCAGCAGCCCCAGGGGTGGTTGGAATCAGCCCCAGCATTTT CASSPRGGWNQPQHF
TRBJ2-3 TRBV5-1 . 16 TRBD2 TGCGCCAGCAGCCCATTGACTAGCGGGAGCACAGATACGCAGTATTTT CASSPLTSGSTDTQYF
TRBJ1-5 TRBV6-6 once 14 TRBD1 TGTGCCAGCAGCCGTGACAGGGGAAATCAGCCCCAGCATTTT CASSRDRGNQPQHF
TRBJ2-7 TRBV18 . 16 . TGTGCCAGCTCACCCCGGCAACTTCCTAGTTCCTACGAGCAGTACTTC CASSPRQLPSSYEQYF
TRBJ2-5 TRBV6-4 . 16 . TGTGCCAGCAGTTTGGAGGAAGGATGGGTAAAAGAGACCCAGTACTTC CASSLEEGWVKETQYF
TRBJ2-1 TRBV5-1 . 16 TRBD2 TGCGCCAGCAGCGGCGAGCTAGCGGGAGCTGACAATGAGCAGTTCTTC CASSGELAGADNEQFF
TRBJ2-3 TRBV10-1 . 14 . TGCGCCACCCTCGGGGGTCTAGGCACAGATACGCAGTATTTT CATLGGLGTDTQYF
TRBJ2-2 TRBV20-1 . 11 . TGCACCCACGAGGTTGACGGGGAGCTGTTTTTT CTHEVDGELFF
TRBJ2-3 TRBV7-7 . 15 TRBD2 TGTGCTAGCAGCCAAGGACTAGCGGGAGAGGGTACGCAGTATTTT CASSQGLAGEGTQYF
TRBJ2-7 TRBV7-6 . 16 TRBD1 TGTGCCAGCAGCTCCGGACGAGTGACAGGGGGCTCCGAGCAGTACTTC CASSSGRVTGGSEQYF
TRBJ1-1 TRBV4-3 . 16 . TGCGCCAGCAGCCAAGAAACGCATCGGTTTGGGGCTGAAGCTTTCTTT CASSQETHRFGAEAFF
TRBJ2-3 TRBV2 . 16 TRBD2 TGTGCCAGCAGTGAAGCGGGACTAGAAAATGGAGATACGCAGTATTTT CASSEAGLENGDTQYF
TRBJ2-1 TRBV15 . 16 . TGTGCCACCAGCAGAGCCCTTCTGAAGCCCAACAATGAGCAGTTCTTC CATSRALLKPNNEQFF
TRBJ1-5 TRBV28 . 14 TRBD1 TGTGCCAGCACCCACAGGGGCTGGGGTCAGCCCCAGCATTTT CASTHRGWGQPQHF
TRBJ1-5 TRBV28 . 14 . TGTGCCAGCAGTTTGCTGGGGGGGAATCAGCCCCAGCATTTT CASSLLGGNQPQHF
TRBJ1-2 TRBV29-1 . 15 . TGCAGCGTTGAGTTGAGAGGCGGACAGAACTATGGCTACACCTTC CSVELRGGQNYGYTF
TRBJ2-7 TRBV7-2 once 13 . TGTGCCAGCAGCTTAAGCGGTCACTACGAGCAGTACTTC CASSLSGHYEQYF
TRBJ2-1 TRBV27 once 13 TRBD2 TGTGCCAGCAGTTCCTTTTCTAGCGGGCAGCAGTTCTTC CASSSFSSGQQFF
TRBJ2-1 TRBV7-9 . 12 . TGTGCCAGCAGCCCCCATCGCGATGAGCAGTTCTTC CASSPHRDEQFF
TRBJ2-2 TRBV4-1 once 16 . TGCGCCAGCAGCCAAGAATTCCCCCTCGGTGGCGGGGAGCTGTTTTTT CASSQEFPLGGGELFF
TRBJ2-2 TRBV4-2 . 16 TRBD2 TGTGCCAGCAGCCCCAGCCAGCGGGAGTACACCGGGGAGCTGTTTTTT CASSPSQREYTGELFF
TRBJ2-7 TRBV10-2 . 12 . TGCGCCAGCAGGGACGGAAACTACGAGCAGTACTTC CASRDGNYEQYF
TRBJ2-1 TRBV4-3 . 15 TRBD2 TGCGCCAGCAGTGGGACTAGCGGGAGTTTTAATGAGCAGTTCTTC CASSGTSGSFNEQFF
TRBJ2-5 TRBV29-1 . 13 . TGCAGCGTTGGCATTGGGCAGAAAGAGACCCAGTACTTC CSVGIGQKETQYF
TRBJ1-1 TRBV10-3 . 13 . TGTGCCATCAGTATGGCGGTGGACACTGAAGCTTTCTTT CAISMAVDTEAFF
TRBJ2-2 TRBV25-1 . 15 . TGTGCCAGCAGTGAAAGGCGGGTTACAGCCGGGGAGCTGTTTTTT CASSERRVTAGELFF
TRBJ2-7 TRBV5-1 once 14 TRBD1 TGCGCCAGCAGCTTGGGGGGACAGTACTACGAGCAGTACTTC CASSLGGQYYEQYF
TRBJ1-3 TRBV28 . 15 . TGTGCCAGCAGGACAGGACGGCTCTCTGGAAACACCATATATTTT CASRTGRLSGNTIYF